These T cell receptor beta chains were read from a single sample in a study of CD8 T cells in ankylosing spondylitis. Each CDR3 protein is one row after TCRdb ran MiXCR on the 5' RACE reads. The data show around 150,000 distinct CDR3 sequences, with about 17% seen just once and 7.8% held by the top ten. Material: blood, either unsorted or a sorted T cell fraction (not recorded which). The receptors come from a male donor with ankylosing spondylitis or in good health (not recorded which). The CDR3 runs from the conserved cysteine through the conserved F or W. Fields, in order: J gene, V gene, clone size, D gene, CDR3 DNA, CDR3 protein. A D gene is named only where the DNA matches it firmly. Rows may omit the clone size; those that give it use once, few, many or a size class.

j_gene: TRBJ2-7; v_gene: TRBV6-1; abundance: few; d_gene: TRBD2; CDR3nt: TGTGCCAGCAGCCCACTAGCGGGAGGGCCGGATTTCTCCTACGAGCAGTACTTC; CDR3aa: CASSPLAGGPDFSYEQYF
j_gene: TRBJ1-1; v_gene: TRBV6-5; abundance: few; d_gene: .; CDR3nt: TGTGCCAGCAGTTACCGGGGGGGCAGTGGAGCTTTCTTT; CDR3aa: CASSYRGGSGAFF
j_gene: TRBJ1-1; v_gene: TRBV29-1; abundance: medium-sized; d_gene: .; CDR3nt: TGCAGCGTTTCTACAGGGCTGGGGTATACTGAAGCTTTCTTT; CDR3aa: CSVSTGLGYTEAFF
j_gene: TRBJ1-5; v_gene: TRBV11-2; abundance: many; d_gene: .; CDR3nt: TGTGCCAGCAGCTTAGGGGGGGCTTTTATCCCCGGGGAGCCCCAGCATTTT; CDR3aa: CASSLGGAFIPGEPQHF
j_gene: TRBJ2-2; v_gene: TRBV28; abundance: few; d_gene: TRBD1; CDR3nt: TGTGCCAGCAGTTTCGGGACAGGGGCGAACACCGGGGAGCTGTTTTTT; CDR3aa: CASSFGTGANTGELFF
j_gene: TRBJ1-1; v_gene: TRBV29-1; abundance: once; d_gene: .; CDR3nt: TGCAGCGTCAGGAGGGGTAGCGGCACTGAAGCTTTCTTT; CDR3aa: CSVRRGSGTEAFF
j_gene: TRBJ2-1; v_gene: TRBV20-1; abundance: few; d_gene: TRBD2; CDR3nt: TGCTGTGCTCGAAACTCTATAGGGACTAGCGGACTTGAGCAGTTCTTC; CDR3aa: CCARNSIGTSGLEQFF
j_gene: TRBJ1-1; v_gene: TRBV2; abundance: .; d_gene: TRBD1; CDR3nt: TGTGCCAGCACCCGACAGGGGAATCGAGCTTTCTTT; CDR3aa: CASTRQGNRAFF
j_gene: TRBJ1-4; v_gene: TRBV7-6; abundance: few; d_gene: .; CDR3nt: TGTGCCAGCAGCTTAGCGGCGTCAGGGGCTAATGAAAAACTGTTTTTT; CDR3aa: CASSLAASGANEKLFF
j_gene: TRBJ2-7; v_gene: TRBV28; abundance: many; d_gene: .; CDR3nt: TGTGCCAGCAGTTTAATAGGGCAGCAAAGCACCTACGAGCAGTACTTC; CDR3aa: CASSLIGQQSTYEQYF
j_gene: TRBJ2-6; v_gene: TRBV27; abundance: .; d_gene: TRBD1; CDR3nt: TGTGCCAGCAGTTCCCCGGGACAGGGAATGTTGGGGATCTCTGGGGCCAACGTCCTGACTTTC; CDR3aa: CASSSPGQGMLGISGANVLTF
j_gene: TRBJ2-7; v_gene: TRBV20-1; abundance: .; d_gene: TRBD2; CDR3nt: TGCAGTGCTAGAGGGGCTAGCGGCGTCTCCTACGAGCAGTACTTC; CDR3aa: CSARGASGVSYEQYF
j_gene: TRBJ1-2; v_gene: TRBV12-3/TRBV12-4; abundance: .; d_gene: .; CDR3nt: TGTGCCAGCAGTTTAATTCAGGGCCAGTCGCTTGGCTACACCTTC; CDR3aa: CASSLIQGQSLGYTF
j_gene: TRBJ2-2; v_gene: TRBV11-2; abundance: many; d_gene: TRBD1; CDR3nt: TGTGCCAGCAGCACCCCCGCCGGCCAGGGGGCGCACACCGGGGAGCTGTTTTTT; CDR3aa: CASSTPAGQGAHTGELFF
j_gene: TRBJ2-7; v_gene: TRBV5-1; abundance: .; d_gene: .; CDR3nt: TGCGCCAGCAGCTTGTCCTTCGGGAGTGCATACGAGCAGTACTTC; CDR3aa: CASSLSFGSAYEQYF
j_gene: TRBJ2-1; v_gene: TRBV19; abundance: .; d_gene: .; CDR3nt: TGTGCCAGTAGTATAGATGGATTGACTAGTGGGAGCTATGAGCAGTTCTTC; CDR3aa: CASSIDGLTSGSYEQFF